These 21 T cell receptor beta chains were sequenced from one sample in a study of tumor-infiltrating lymphocytes in primary liver carcinoma. With a constant-region primer, TCR beta cDNA was made from 450 to 500 ng of total RNA. Nested multiplex PCR, run for three rounds with slightly modified ARM-PCR, yielded TCR beta libraries. It was with TRBV1-TRBV30 forward primers and a C-beta reverse primer that the first two PCR rounds were run, at around 11 cycles each. TCRdb used MiXCR to reprocess the multiplex PCR reads, holding one entry per CDR3 protein. Seen here are some 190,000 distinct CDR3 sequences, 50% to 75% observed once, and the top ten hold approximately 68%. The blood RNA (from unsorted whole blood) was obtained, and germline DNA was also extracted. Sequencing input: peripheral blood. Receptors originate from a man aged 35-49 years with primary liver carcinoma and hepatitis B virus infection.

A few counts support this clonotype. The chain couples TRBV30 to TRBJ2-2; perhaps TRBD2 as D (6 bases). Germline V gene sequence: CDR1 GTSNPN, CDR2 SVGIG (reference sequence). Between the trimmed V and J ends, which lost 1 base and 4 bases, there was a span of 16 bases. CDR3 length equals 16 residues. The CDR3 protein is CAWSGVKAGGTGELFF. CDR3 coding DNA: TGTGCCTGGAGTGGGGTGAAAGCGGGCGGCACCGGGGAGCTGTTTTTT.

The sample holds a few counts of this clonotype. This sequence joins TRBV6-1 and TRBJ2-3; D is uncertain. Germline CDR1 MNHNS, CDR2 SASEGT. The CDR3 has 12 amino acids. V shed 4 bases and J shed 2 bases, with 4 bases lying between them. CDR3 residues: CASSVFTDTQYF. CDR3 sequence (DNA): TGTGCCAGCAGTGTATTCACAGATACGCAGTATTTT.

This clonotype was counted ten times or more. The chain joins TRBV11-2 to TRBJ2-7; D may be TRBD2 (6 bases). The germline V gene has CDR1 SGHAT and CDR2 FQNNGV. This CDR3 has 12 residues. Trimming took off 5 bases at V and 3 bases at J, with 8 bases between the two ends. CDR3 sequence (DNA): TGTGCCAGCAGCCTGCGGGACTACGAGCAGTACTTC. This encodes CASSLRDYEQYF.

This chain uses TRBV29-1 with TRBJ1-6; D may be TRBD1 (6 bases). Deletions cut 5 bases from V and 7 bases from J, with 12 bases between. Per the germline V gene, CDR1 is SQVTM and CDR2 is ANQGSEA. The CDR3 extends over 13 amino acids. The CDR3 loop is CSVKQGSNSPLHF. The DNA for the CDR3 is TGCAGCGTTAAACAGGGTAGCAATTCACCCCTCCACTTT.

The chain is built from TRBV7-9 and TRBJ2-7, with D possibly being TRBD1 (6 bases). Germline loops: CDR1 SEHNR, CDR2 FQNEAQ (reference sequence). The CDR3 is 14 residues long. V dropped 4 bases and J dropped 0 bases, with 10 bases sitting between them. The CDR3 here is CASSSRGRSYEQYF. The CDR3 DNA is TGTGCCAGCAGCTCCAGGGGTCGCTCCTACGAGCAGTACTTC.

A note on this clonotype: The junction does not match germline at one end; this may be a read error. The chain carries TRBV28 and TRBJ2-3, with 12 bases aligning to TRBD2. This CDR3 spans 16 amino acids. CDR1 and CDR2 from the germline V gene are MDHEN and SYDVKM. The CDR3 protein is CVSSTRLAGVADTQYF. The CDR3 nucleotides are TGTGTCAGCAGTACACGACTAGCGGGAGTGGCAGATACGCAGTATTTT.

This chain connects TRBV29-1 to TRBJ2-5, with D maybe TRBD2 (6 bases). The CDR3 loop spans 15 amino acids. Germline CDR1 SQVTM, CDR2 ANQGSEA. The V gene lost 4 bases and the J gene lost 2 bases, with 17 bases spanning the gap. DNA of the CDR3: TGCAGCGTTGGCCCAAGGCTCGCGGGGCAAGAGACCCAGTACTTC. This translates into CSVGPRLAGQETQYF.

This clonotype was counted a single time. This chain links TRBV13 with TRBJ2-5; TRBD2 might be the D (6 bases). The CDR3 has 15 amino acids. With 2 bases removed from V and 5 bases from J, the gap between germline ends came to 15 bases. Germline CDR1 is PRHDT and CDR2 is FYEKMQ (reference sequence). CDR3 bases: TGTGCCAGCAGCTTACGGGCGGGATGGGCGGAGACCCAGTACTTC. The encoded protein is CASSLRAGWAETQYF. The whole variable domain, filled in from reference TRBV13 and TRBJ2-5, reads AAGVIQSPRHLIKEKRETATLKCYPIPRHDTVYWYQQGPGQDPQFLISFYEKMQSDKGSIPDRFSAQQFSDYHSELNMSSLELGDSALYFCASSLRAGWAETQYFGPGTRLLVL.

In regard to this clonotype: This CDR3 is missing its conserved last phenylalanine or tryptophan, likely due to a read error. The chain uses TRBV24-1 and TRBJ2-1; D is ambiguous. Trimming removed 3 bases from V and 8 bases from J, with 7 bases in between. The CDR3 totals 12 residues. Germline CDR1 and CDR2: KGHDR and SFDVKD. CDR3 region: CATSDRVDEQFS. CDR3 sequence (DNA): TGTGCCACCAGTGATAGGGTCGATGAGCAGTTCTCC.

In regard to this clonotype: This may be a read error: a much more frequent sequence differs by one nucleotide. The chain uses TRBV11-2 and TRBJ2-7, with a tentative D call TRBD2 (6 bases). Germline CDR1 is SGHAT and CDR2 is FQNNGV. CDR3 size: 15 residues. CDR3 sequence: CAGSLKRVISYEQYF. In DNA form, the CDR3 reads TGTGCCGGCAGCTTGAAGCGGGTGATCTCCTACGAGCAGTACTTC.

This clonotype has only one observation. Compared with germline, one end of the junction differs, possibly owing to a read error. The chain uses TRBV11-2 and TRBJ1-1; 12 bases align to TRBD1. Germline V gene lookup returns CDR1 SGHAT and CDR2 FQNNGV. The length of the CDR3 is 18 residues. CDR3 sequence reads: CDSSLDGDRGRRYTEAFF. The CDR3 nucleotides read TGTGACAGCAGCTTAGATGGGGACAGGGGGCGTCGGTACACTGAAGCTTTCTTT. The full variable domain, completed using reference TRBV11-2 and TRBJ1-1, is EAGVAQSPRYKIIEKRQSVAFWCNPISGHATLYWYQQILGQGPKLLIQFQNNGVVDDSQLPKDRFSAERLKGVDSTLKIQPAKLEDSAVYLCDSSLDGDRGRRYTEAFFGQGTRLTVV.

V is TRBV5-1 and J is TRBJ1-4; unclear D gene. The CDR3 contains 13 residues. Germline CDR1 and CDR2: SGHRS and YFSETQ. The V gene lost 3 bases and the J gene lost 8 bases, with 11 bases spanning the gap. The CDR3 is CASSSGGGEKLFF. The CDR3 DNA reads as TGCGCCAGCAGCTCTGGAGGAGGAGAAAAACTGTTTTTT.

Remarks on this clonotype: With a much larger clone just one base away, this may be a read error. The chain is built from TRBV4-1 and TRBJ2-7, with TRBD2 as a possible D gene (6 bases). Germline V CDR1 and CDR2: MGHRA, YSYEKL. This CDR3 region has 13 residues. CDR3 amino acids: CASSQDVAEERYF. Here the CDR3 DNA reads TGCGCCAGCAGCCAAGATGTAGCGGAGGAGCGGTACTTC.

The J gene is TRBJ2-1, the V gene TRBV5-4; D possibly corresponds to TRBD2 (6 bases). Per germline, CDR1 SGHNT and CDR2 YYREEE (reference sequence). V lost 4 bases and J lost 3, with 14 bases in between. The CDR3 is 15 amino acids. CDR3 DNA: TGTGCCAGCAGCGAAGAGGCCGGGGGCTACAATGAGCAGTTCTTC. Protein sequence: CASSEEAGGYNEQFF.

Many counts were recorded for this clonotype. The chain couples TRBV29-1 to TRBJ2-4; possible D gene TRBD2, 6 bases. Germline CDR1 is SQVTM and CDR2 is ANQGSEA. The CDR3 runs to 13 residues. V was clipped by 7 bases and J by 8 bases, with 18 bases between them. The CDR3: CSGRRGRGDIQYF. The DNA for the CDR3 is TGCAGCGGTCGTCGGGGGAGAGGGGACATTCAGTACTTC.

This chain connects TRBV11-2 to TRBJ2-1; D might be TRBD1 (6 bases). Trimming removed 0 bases at V and 16 bases at J, with 16 bases between. Germline loops: CDR1 SGHAT, CDR2 FQNNGV. The CDR3 runs to 13 residues. The CDR3 protein is CASSLDRRGDHFF. In DNA, the CDR3 is TGTGCCAGCAGCTTAGATCGCAGGGGTGATCACTTCTTC.

The rearrangement joins TRBV7-2 to TRBJ1-2; no definite D call. CDR1 and CDR2 (germline): SGHTA, FQGNSA. The CDR3 contains 15 residues. V was cut by 2 bases and J by 1 base, with 11 bases left in between. This CDR3 is CASSLQTTLNYGYTF. The CDR3 DNA follows: TGTGCCAGCAGCTTACAAACAACCCTTAACTATGGCTACACCTTC.

The chain combines TRBV12-3 or TRBV12-4 with TRBJ2-3; D ambiguous. The CDR3 is 13 amino acids. V was shortened by 2 bases and J by 2 bases, with 5 bases between the two germline ends. Written as DNA, the CDR3 is TGTGCCAGCAGTTTACAGGTCACAGATACGCAGTATTTT. It yields the protein CASSLQVTDTQYF.

This clonotype was counted a single time. The junction departs from germline at one end; a sequencing error may be responsible. The chain links TRBV11-2 to TRBJ2-7; the match to TRBD2 covers 10 bases. The CDR3 extends over 16 amino acids. The V gene's germline CDR1 is SGHAT and CDR2 FQNNGV. This CDR3 is CASSSTEVAGGYEQHF. For the CDR3, the DNA is TGTGCCAGCAGCTCGACCGAGGTAGCGGGAGGCTACGAGCAGCACTTC. The full variable domain, in which reference TRBV11-2 and TRBJ2-7 provide the parts outside the CDR3, is EAGVAQSPRYKIIEKRQSVAFWCNPISGHATLYWYQQILGQGPKLLIQFQNNGVVDDSQLPKDRFSAERLKGVDSTLKIQPAKLEDSAVYLCASSSTEVAGGYEQHFGPGTRLTVT.

Details on this clonotype: Compared with germline, one end of the junction differs, possibly owing to a read error. The chain couples TRBV4-2 to TRBJ1-1; 11 nucleotides match TRBD1. The CDR3 spans 16 residues. Germline V lookup: CDR1 LGHNA, CDR2 YNFKEQ. The CDR3 DNA sequence: TGTACCAGCAGCCAAGCAGGACAGGGGGCGAACACTGAAGCTTTCTTT. This encodes CTSSQAGQGANTEAFF.

The chain joins TRBV28 to TRBJ2-3, with 9 bases that match TRBD1. Germline CDR1 MDHEN, CDR2 SYDVKM. This CDR3 comprises 13 residues. The trim removed 8 bases at V and 3 bases at J, leaving 3 bases unmatched. CDR3 region: CASGTGRTDTQYF. In DNA form, the CDR3 reads TGTGCCAGCGGGACAGGGAGAACAGATACGCAGTATTTT.